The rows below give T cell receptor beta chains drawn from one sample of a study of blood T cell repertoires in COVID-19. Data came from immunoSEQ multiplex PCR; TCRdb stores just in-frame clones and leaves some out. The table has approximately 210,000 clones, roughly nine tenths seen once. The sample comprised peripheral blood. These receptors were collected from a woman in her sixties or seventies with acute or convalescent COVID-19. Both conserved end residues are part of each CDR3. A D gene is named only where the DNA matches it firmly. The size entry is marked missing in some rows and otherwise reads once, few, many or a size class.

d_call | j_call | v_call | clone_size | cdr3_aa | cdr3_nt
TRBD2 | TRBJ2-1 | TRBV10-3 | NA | CAISDPTSGRPNEQFF | TGTGCCATCAGTGACCCGACTAGCGGGAGGCCAAATGAGCAGTTCTTC
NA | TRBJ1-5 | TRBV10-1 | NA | CATSQGSDQPQHF | TGCGCCACCTCACAGGGATCGGATCAGCCCCAGCATTTT
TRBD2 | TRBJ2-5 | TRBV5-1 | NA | CASSLVTSEETQYF | TGCGCCAGCAGCTTGGTGACTAGCGAAGAGACCCAGTACTTC
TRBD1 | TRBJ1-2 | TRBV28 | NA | CASSWGQGSYGYTF | TGTGCCAGCAGTTGGGGACAGGGGTCCTATGGCTACACCTTC
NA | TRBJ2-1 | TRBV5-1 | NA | CASSLDNLGDEQFF | TGCGCCAGCAGCTTGGACAATCTAGGGGATGAGCAGTTCTTC
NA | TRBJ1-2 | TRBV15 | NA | CATSNTGQPNYGYTF | TGTGCCACCAGCAACACGGGACAACCTAACTATGGCTACACCTTC
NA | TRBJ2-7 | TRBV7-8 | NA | CASSLVQGKGEQYF | TGTGCCAGCAGCTTAGTTCAGGGGAAGGGCGAGCAGTACTTC
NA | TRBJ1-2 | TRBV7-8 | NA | CASSLGTDPPYGYTF | TGTGCCAGCAGCTTAGGGACAGATCCACCCTATGGCTACACCTTC
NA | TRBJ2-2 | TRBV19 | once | CASSIVLRSGELFF | TGTGCCAGTAGTATAGTCCTAAGGAGCGGGGAGCTGTTTTTT
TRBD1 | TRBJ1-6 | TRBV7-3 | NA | CASSLTGTGNSPLHF | TGTGCCAGCAGCTTAACAGGGACAGGGAACTCACCCCTCCACTTT
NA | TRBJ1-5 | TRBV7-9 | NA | CASNQGDQPQHF | TGTGCCAGCAACCAGGGCGATCAGCCCCAGCATTTT
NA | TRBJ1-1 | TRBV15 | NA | CATSRETGDNTEAFF | TGTGCCACCAGCAGAGAAACCGGGGATAACACTGAAGCTTTCTTT
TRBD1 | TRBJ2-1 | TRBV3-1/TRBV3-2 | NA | CASSLQVGQGYNEQFF | TGTGCCAGCAGCCTACAAGTCGGACAGGGATACAATGAGCAGTTCTTC
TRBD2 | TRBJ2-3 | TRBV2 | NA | CASTSRRERTDTQYF | TGTGCCAGCACCTCTCGGCGGGAGAGAACAGATACGCAGTATTTT
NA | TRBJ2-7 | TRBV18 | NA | CASSPRLVYEQYF | TGTGCCAGCTCACCTAGACTCGTATACGAGCAGTACTTC
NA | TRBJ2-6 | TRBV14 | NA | CASSQDRGANVLTF | TGTGCCAGCAGCCAAGATAGAGGGGCCAACGTCCTGACTTTC
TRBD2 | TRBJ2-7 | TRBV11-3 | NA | CASSPRTSRYEQYF | TGTGCCAGCAGCCCCAGGACTAGTCGCTACGAGCAGTACTTC
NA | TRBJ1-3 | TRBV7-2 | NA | CASSLKPGEGNTIYF | TGTGCCAGCAGCTTAAAGCCAGGGGAGGGAAACACCATATATTTT
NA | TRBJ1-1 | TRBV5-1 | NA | CASSLLGENTEAFF | TGCGCCAGCAGCTTGTTGGGAGAGAACACTGAAGCTTTCTTT
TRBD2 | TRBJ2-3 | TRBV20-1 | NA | CSASRLADPTDTQYF | TGCAGTGCTAGTCGGCTAGCGGACCCTACAGATACGCAGTATTTT
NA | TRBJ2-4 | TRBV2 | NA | CASSEIGAENIQYF | TGTGCCAGCAGTGAAATAGGGGCGGAAAACATTCAGTACTTC
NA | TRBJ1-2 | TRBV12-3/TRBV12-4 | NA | CASSPQGISGYTF | TGTGCCAGCAGCCCCCAGGGTATCAGTGGCTACACCTTC
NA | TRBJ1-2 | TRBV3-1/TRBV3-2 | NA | CASSPQGLGGYTF | TGTGCCAGCAGCCCCCAGGGGCTCGGAGGCTACACCTTC
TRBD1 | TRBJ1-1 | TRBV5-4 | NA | CASSLGQGGGRAEAFF | TGTGCCAGCAGCCTCGGACAGGGAGGGGGTCGGGCTGAAGCTTTCTTT
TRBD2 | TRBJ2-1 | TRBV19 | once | CASRPGLAGEGGSYNEQFF | TGTGCCAGTAGGCCGGGACTAGCGGGAGAGGGGGGCTCCTACAATGAGCAGTTCTTC
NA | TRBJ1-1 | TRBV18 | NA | CASSPGQNTEAFF | TGTGCCAGCTCACCGGGACAGAACACTGAAGCTTTCTTT
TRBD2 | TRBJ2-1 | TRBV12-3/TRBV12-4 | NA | CASSQNSGREQFF | TGTGCCAGCAGTCAGAATAGCGGGAGGGAACAGTTCTTC
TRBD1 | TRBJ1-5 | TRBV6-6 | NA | CASRSHRGEQPQHF | TGTGCCAGCAGATCCCACAGGGGGGAACAGCCCCAGCATTTT
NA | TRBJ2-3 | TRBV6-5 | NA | CASSYSRGQSTDTQYF | TGTGCCAGCAGTTACTCGCGGGGACAGAGCACAGATACGCAGTATTTT
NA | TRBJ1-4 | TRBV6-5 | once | CASTYRGGTNEKLFF | TGTGCCAGCACCTACCGAGGGGGTACTAATGAAAAACTGTTTTTT
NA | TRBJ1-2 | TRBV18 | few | CASSPVRDRSNYGYTF | TGTGCCAGCTCACCAGTTCGCGACAGGAGTAACTATGGCTACACCTTC
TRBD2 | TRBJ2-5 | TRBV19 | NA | CASSSGGGQETQYF | TGTGCCAGTAGCTCGGGGGGTGGCCAAGAGACCCAGTACTTC
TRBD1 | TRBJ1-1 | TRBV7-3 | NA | CASSPSPQGAEAFF | TGTGCCAGCAGCCCGTCACCACAGGGGGCTGAAGCTTTCTTT
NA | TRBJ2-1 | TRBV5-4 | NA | CASSLRTGSYNEQFF | TGTGCCAGCAGCCTGCGGACTGGCTCCTACAATGAGCAGTTCTTC
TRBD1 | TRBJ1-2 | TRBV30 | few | CAWYRTGDYGYTF | TGTGCCTGGTACCGGACAGGGGACTATGGCTACACCTTC
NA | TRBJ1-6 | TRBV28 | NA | CASRTQGNSPLHF | TGTGCCAGCAGAACTCAGGGAAATTCACCCCTCCACTTT
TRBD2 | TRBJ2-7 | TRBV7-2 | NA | CASSALSGRRYEQYF | TGTGCCAGCAGCGCGCTTAGCGGGAGGCGCTACGAGCAGTACTTC
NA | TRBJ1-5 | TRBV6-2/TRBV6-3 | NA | CASSYSFGDQPQHF | TGTGCCAGCAGTTACTCGTTCGGGGATCAGCCCCAGCATTTT
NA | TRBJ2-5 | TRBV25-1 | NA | CASRDRYSQETQYF | TGTGCCAGCAGGGACAGATATTCCCAAGAGACCCAGTACTTC
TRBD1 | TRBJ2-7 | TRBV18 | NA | CASSPGTGGTYEQYF | TGTGCCAGCTCACCAGGAACAGGGGGCACGTACGAGCAGTACTTC
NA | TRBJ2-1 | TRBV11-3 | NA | CASSLGGVRVNEQFF | TGTGCCAGCAGCTTAGGTGGAGTCCGAGTTAATGAGCAGTTCTTC
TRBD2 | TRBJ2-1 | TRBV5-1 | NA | CASSSLAGPPYNEQFF | TGCGCCAGCAGCTCTCTAGCGGGACCCCCCTACAATGAGCAGTTCTTC
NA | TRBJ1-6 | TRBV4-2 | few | CASSQDAGMDSPLHF | TGTGCCAGCAGCCAAGACGCGGGGATGGATTCACCCCTCCACTTT
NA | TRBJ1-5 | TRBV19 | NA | CASSIEAIYQPQHF | TGTGCCAGTAGTATAGAAGCTATCTATCAGCCCCAGCATTTT
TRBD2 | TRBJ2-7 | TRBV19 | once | CASSPGRGYEQYF | TGTGCCAGTAGTCCGGGGAGGGGATACGAGCAGTACTTC
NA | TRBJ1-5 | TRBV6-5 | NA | CATVEQGNQPQHF | TGTGCCACCGTAGAGCAGGGCAATCAGCCCCAGCATTTT
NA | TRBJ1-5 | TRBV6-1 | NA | CASSEAGADNQPQHF | TGTGCCAGCAGTGAAGCAGGGGCTGACAATCAGCCCCAGCATTTT
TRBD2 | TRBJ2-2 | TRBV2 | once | CASSPYGGETGELFF | TGTGCCAGCAGTCCTTATGGGGGGGAGACCGGGGAGCTGTTTTTT